The present T cell receptor (beta chain) was sequenced within a study of OX40 agonist ivuxolimab in advanced cancers. Notes on the research overall: Ivuxolimab, which targeted the costimulatory receptor OX40 (CD134), was an agonistic, fully human IgG2 monoclonal antibody. A male proportion of 75% to 85% and a mean age of about 60 years, ranging from roughly 23 to 85, were recorded for the dose-escalation cohort. Of the roughly 54 dose-escalation patients, hepatocellular carcinoma was present in 19, melanoma in approximately 15, renal cell carcinoma in 9 and head and neck cancer in 9. Patients were allowed to have had prior anti-PD-1, anti-PD-L1 or anti-CTLA-4 therapy, and approximately 41% of the dose-escalation patients had previously received checkpoint inhibitors. Intravenous ivuxolimab was administered to patients every 2 weeks at six dose levels: 0.01, 0.1, 0.3, 1.5, 3 and 10 mg/kg. The paper covers the monotherapy dose-escalation part of the phase I ivuxolimab trial, which included N of about 56 patients. Three dose-escalation patients achieved partial responses, one with hepatocellular carcinoma and two with cutaneous melanoma. The point of sequencing TCRbeta in the periphery was to test whether ivuxolimab changed TCR sequence diversity and drove clonal T-cell expansion. The investigation overall reported the following: In partial responders in the 0.1-3.0 mg/kg groups, normalized peripheral clonal expansion was found to be among the lowest, especially among CD8+ T cells. Clonal expansion of both CD4+ and CD8+ blood T cells was observed from baseline to week 6 at doses 0.1 to 3.0 mg/kg. After ivuxolimab, CD8+ T cells had more expanded clones than CD4+ T cells on average. Which antigens the clonally expanded peripheral T cells were specific for was not determined. Low levels of normalized T-cell clonal expansion were also shown by some nonresponding patients.

This clone has only one observation. Its antigen has not been determined. No per-base quality is available; no much larger clone lies one base away. The CDR3 runs 13 residues from the cysteine to the phenylalanine. The entry retains the CDR3 DNA only, 39 bases that are in frame from base 1. Looking up the germline V gene yields CDR1 MDHEN and CDR2 SYDVKM. At the junction V is shortened by 5 bases and J by 8 bases, with 13 bases in between. To sequence the TCRbeta CDR3 region, genomic DNA was isolated from the sorted cells. The immunoSEQ Assay was used for sequencing of TCRbeta CDR3 regions. TCRdb took this table from immuneACCESS and kept in-frame rearrangements with V and J called. Such tables lack part of the clones; where checked against another copy, unresolved V genes explain under half of the gap, and the rest is unexplained. Here the sample has more than 95,000 clones; less than 95% occur a single time. The top ten constitute about 0.18% of the sample.

The trial excluded patients who had a history of autoimmune disease or were on systemic immunosuppression. Peripheral blood for TCR sequencing was drawn from every dose cohort at baseline, at cycle 4 day 1 and at cycle 7 day 1. Samples were obtained from an open-label, multicenter, first-in-human phase I dose-escalation trial of ivuxolimab. Adults with locally advanced or metastatic head and neck squamous cell, hepatocellular, melanoma or renal cell carcinoma were enrolled in the trial. CD4+ and CD8+ T cells were sorted separately from peripheral blood before TCR sequencing. This chain joins TRBV28 to TRBJ1-5; 6 matching bases give a weak D call of TRBD1. This specimen consisted of CD4+ or CD8+ T cells sorted from blood, obtained in a trial of the OX40 agonist ivuxolimab. The origin of this receptor is an adult with an advanced solid tumor such as melanoma, head and neck, liver or kidney cancer. The CDR3 protein is CASSPTQGKPQHF. In nucleotide form, the sequence is TGTGCCAGCAGTCCGACACAGGGTAAGCCCCAGCATTTT.